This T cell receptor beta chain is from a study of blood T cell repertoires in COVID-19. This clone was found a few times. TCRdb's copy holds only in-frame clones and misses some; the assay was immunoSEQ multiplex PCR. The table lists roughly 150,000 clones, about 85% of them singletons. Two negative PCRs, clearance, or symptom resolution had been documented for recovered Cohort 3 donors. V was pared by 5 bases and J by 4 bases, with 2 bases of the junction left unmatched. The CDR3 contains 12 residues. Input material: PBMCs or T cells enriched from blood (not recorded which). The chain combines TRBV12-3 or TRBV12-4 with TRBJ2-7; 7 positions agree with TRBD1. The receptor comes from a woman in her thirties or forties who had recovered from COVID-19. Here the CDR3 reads CASSVQGYEQYF. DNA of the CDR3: TGTGCCAGCAGTGTACAGGGGTACGAGCAGTACTTC.